Described below is a single TCR beta chain sequence and its context. What antigen it recognizes has not been identified. No quality values exist for individual bases; no much larger clone is one base distant. These data come from a study of regulatory T cells in long-lasting Graves disease (dated by TCRdb to about 2021). Study-wide context: Newly diagnosed Graves' disease patients had taken antithyroid drugs for less than 3 months. The study was conducted in China and was registered as a clinical trial. A total of about 35 samples underwent TCR sequencing, from some 13 patients with persistent Graves' disease and 20 or so patients with newly diagnosed Graves' disease. Peripheral blood TCR sequencing and RNA sequencing compared persistent Graves' disease patients with newly diagnosed Graves' disease patients. What the research found in general, with its limitations: Persistent patients shared more public clonotypes among themselves (over 2,500) than newly diagnosed patients did (roughly 920). Preferential use of TRBV28, TRBJ1-2 and TRBJ2-5 was observed in persistent disease, whereas TRBV20-1 and TRBJ2-1 were favored in newly diagnosed disease. Sequencing and analysis were restricted to the TCR beta chain. Peripheral blood alone was examined, since thyroid tissue, which constituted the primary lesion, could not be accessed. The authors acknowledged the small sample size as a limitation that may reduce accuracy. Compared with newly diagnosed patients, persistent Graves' disease patients had lower TCR Shannon entropy and fewer highly expanded clones, which suggests clonal expansion.

Read against the paper, the sample's time point label means: newly diagnosed GD, antithyroid drugs for less than 3 months. For both TCR sequencing and RNA sequencing, RNA was extracted from PBMCs using TRIzol. The diagnosis of Graves' disease followed American Thyroid Association guidelines. The patients came from an endocrinology department in Xi'an, China. Each patient gave around 9.2 milliliters of peripheral blood, collected in an EDTA anticoagulant tube. Ficoll Paque Plus density gradient separation was used to isolate PBMCs, and no further T cell sorting was done. RNA quality was checked with an Agilent 2100 Bioanalyzer and agarose gel, and concentration with a NanoDrop 2000. Library method: multiplex PCR. Sequencing took place on an Illumina HiSeq 4000. iRepertoire HTBI primers and Arm-PCR amplification of CDR3 regions were used to construct TCR beta libraries. PCR products were gel purified before sequencing. On the study's bioinformatics: Across samples, some 62 TRBV and 12 to 15 TRBJ segments were identified and used for gene usage analysis of CDR3 amino acid clonotypes. COPE and FqMerger were used to merge filtered high-quality paired reads into contigs. Contigs were aligned with BLAST to IMGT TRBV, TRBD and TRBJ reference genes, and CDR3 was defined per IMGT. Highly expanded clones were defined as clonotypes with a frequency above 0.1%. Repertoire diversity was measured by Shannon entropy, and V-J evenness by the Gini coefficient. A clonotype was considered public if more than one individual shared it. Starting from the raw public reads, TCRdb applied fastp trimming at Q25, assembled clones with MiXCR and retained in-frame beta chains. Duplicate CDR3 protein sequences are folded into a single record with the most common DNA and genes. The V and J calls and clone size are TCRdb's, not the authors'. This sample has around 450,000 distinct CDR3 sequences in its table, and more than 13% of those were observed once. Over 15% of the sample belongs to the ten largest clones.

Trimmed from V: 6 bases; trimmed from J: 3 bases; junction bases lacking a gene match: 14. The CDR3 holds 16 amino acids from the cysteine to the phenylalanine. Only the CDR3 region is kept as DNA, spanning 48 bases read in frame from base 1. Taken from the germline V gene, the CDR1 and CDR2 loops are MNHNS and SASEGT. In addition, the sample was reused for a study of T cells in Graves' hyperthyroidism and ophthalmopathy. Drawing on the second study: A patient counted as having stable Graves' hyperthyroidism if no progression to ophthalmopathy occurred over 18 months of follow-up. Hyperthyroidism patients were aged 18 to 65 years and newly diagnosed, with disease duration of less than 2 months. Any patient with an uncontrolled infection, another autoimmune disease, pregnancy or lactation was excluded. Diagnoses were established on the basis of clinical symptoms, serum thyroxine and TRAb, thyroid ultrasound, and orbital computed tomography. A first-round RT-PCR of the TCR CDR3 used the HTBI primer set with the Qiagen OneStep RT-PCR kit. Blood samples also contained most of the expanded thyroid clonotypes (frequency above 0.001), which suggests that blood repertoires may reflect thyroid immune responses. In cross-validation, a model built on a 13 V-J signature told ophthalmopathy apart from stable hyperthyroidism with 87.88% sensitivity and roughly 83% specificity, and in testing the same model reached 80%/75%. In validation, the model predicted progression to ophthalmopathy a median of roughly 6.5 months before onset, with roughly 70% sensitivity and almost 75% specificity. To identify distinguishing TCR V-J signatures, a discovery cohort of 90 to 100 patients was used, comprising some 43 with Graves' ophthalmopathy and under 60 with stable Graves' hyperthyroidism. Prospective prediction of ophthalmopathy was tested in an independent validation cohort of fewer than 20 hyperthyroidism patients and around 16 patients who later progressed to ophthalmopathy. The 100 or so discovery patients were randomly split 7:3 into training and test sets. The study also compared thyroid tissue and blood T-cell repertoires from 5 to 7 Graves' hyperthyroidism patients. Once sampling was done, hyperthyroidism patients were given methimazole at a starting dose of 30 mg daily, whereas ophthalmopathy patients were given high-dose intravenous methylprednisolone. Libraries were constructed in a second round of multiplex PCR, after which size selection and purification were carried out. The libraries were sequenced on an Illumina HiSeq2000 using paired-end 100 bp reads. SOAPnuke was used to process the raw data, throwing out any read that contained adapters or uncalled bases, had a mean Phred below 15, or lacked an exact constant-primer or identifier match. COPE v1.2.5 was used to merge high-quality paired reads, and clonotypes were defined as unique nucleotide sequences. MiTCR v1.1 was used to align the clonotypes against IMGT TRBV, TRBD and TRBJ reference segments. Only V-J combinations with frequency above 0.0001, covering about 99% of repertoires, were analysed. A TCS score was defined as the ratio between F50 (clonal expansion) and ExV (chaos), using BLOSUM62-based TCRdist between CDR3 peptides within each V-J. Welch's t-statistics and random forest reduced roughly 500 V-J features to about 12, which were used in a naive Bayes classifier (R e1071). No statistical method was used to fix the sample size in advance, and group allocation was not hidden from the investigators. The paper reports TCR Vbeta CDR3 sequencing of 135 peripheral blood samples: 43 ophthalmopathy, under 85 hyperthyroidism and about 17 progressor patients.

Sequenced material: peripheral blood mononuclear cells (PBMCs), taken at new diagnosis, from a patient treated with antithyroid drugs. The sequence derives from a woman in her twenties or thirties with Graves disease. Donor details come from another sample of the same person, matched by shared clones. The chain is encoded by TRBV6-1 joined to TRBJ2-7, and TRBD2 matches 7 of the central bases. The CDR3 is CASRLNFGEGNYEQYF. The DNA is as follows: TGTGCCAGCAGACTTAACTTCGGGGAGGGAAACTACGAGCAGTACTTC.